This T cell receptor (beta chain) derives from a study of cytomegalovirus exposure and HLA in healthy donors. To note about this clone: Its antigen is unidentified.

The V end lost 5 bases, the J end lost 6 bases, and 18 bases lay between the germline ends. This CDR3 spans 15 amino acids. Germline assignment: CDR1 SEHNR and CDR2 FQNEAQ (reference sequence). Clones were read by immunoSEQ multiplex PCR, and TCRdb kept only the in-frame ones, dropping some. The table has around 100,000 clones, approximately 94% seen once. General study findings and limits: The study designated around 150 TCR beta chains cytomegalovirus-associated. Many donors shared some public TCRs, even though most TCR sequences were rare.

Sequencing was done on a sample of PBMCs. The V call is TRBV7-9, the J call TRBJ2-3; possible D gene TRBD2, 5 bases. The receptor was derived from a woman aged 18-29 years in good health and CMV-seronegative. CDR3 coding DNA: TGTGCCAGCAGCCCAGAGGGCCAGCCGTCGGATACGCAGTATTTT. It specifies CASSPEGQPSDTQYF.